The present T cell receptor beta chain was sequenced within a study of chemoradiotherapy in HPV16-positive cancers. About the study: Functional T-cell assays on a couple of HPV16-positive patients' cells defined candidate HPV-specific clones and common TCR motifs.

Method: immunoSEQ multiplex PCR; TCRdb's copy keeps in-frame clones and lacks some. The sample carries 40,000 to 65,000 clones, roughly 90% recorded once. Trimming took off 7 bases at V and 4 bases at J, with 8 bases between the two ends. Germline V gives CDR1 MNHNY, CDR2 SVGAGI (reference sequence). The CDR3 spans 12 residues. General observations from the study: Candidate HPV-specific clones and E7-related TCR motifs grew in tumor during treatment. HPV-responsive T-cell expansion during chemoradiotherapy was linked to improved recurrence-free survival in HPV16-positive patients.

On this clone: Its antigen is undetermined.

The sequencing used blood, collected from a patient who underwent chemoradiotherapy. J is TRBJ2-1 and V is TRBV6-6; D is possibly TRBD2 (5 bases). The TCR originated in a human donor with HPV-associated anogenital cancer. The CDR3 region has the DNA TGTGCCAGCAAGGGAGCATACAATGAGCAGTTCTTC. It yields the protein CASKGAYNEQFF.